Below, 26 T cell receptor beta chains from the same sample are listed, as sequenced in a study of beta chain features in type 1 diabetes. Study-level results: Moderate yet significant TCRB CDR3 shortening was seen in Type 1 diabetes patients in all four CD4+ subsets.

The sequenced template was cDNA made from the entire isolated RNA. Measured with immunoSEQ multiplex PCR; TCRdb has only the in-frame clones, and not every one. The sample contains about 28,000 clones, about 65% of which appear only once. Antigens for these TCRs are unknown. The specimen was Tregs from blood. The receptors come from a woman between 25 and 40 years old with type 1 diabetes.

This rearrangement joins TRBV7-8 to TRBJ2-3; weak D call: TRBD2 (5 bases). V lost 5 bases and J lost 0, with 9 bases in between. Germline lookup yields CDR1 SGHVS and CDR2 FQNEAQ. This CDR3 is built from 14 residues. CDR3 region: CASSIRGSTDTQYF. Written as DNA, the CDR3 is TGTGCCAGCAGCATTCGGGGTAGCACAGATACGCAGTATTTT. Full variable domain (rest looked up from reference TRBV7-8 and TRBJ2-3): GAGVSQSPRYKVAKRGQDVALRCDPISGHVSLFWYQQALGQGPEFLTYFQNEAQLDKSGLPSDRFFAERPEGSVSTLKIQRTQQEDSAVYLCASSIRGSTDTQYFGPGTRLTVL.

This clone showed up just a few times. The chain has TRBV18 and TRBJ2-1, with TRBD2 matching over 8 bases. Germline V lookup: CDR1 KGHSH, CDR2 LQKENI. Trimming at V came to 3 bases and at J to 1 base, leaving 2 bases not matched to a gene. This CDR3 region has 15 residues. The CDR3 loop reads CASSPTSGSYNEQFF. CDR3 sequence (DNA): TGTGCCAGCTCACCTACTAGCGGATCCTACAATGAGCAGTTCTTC.

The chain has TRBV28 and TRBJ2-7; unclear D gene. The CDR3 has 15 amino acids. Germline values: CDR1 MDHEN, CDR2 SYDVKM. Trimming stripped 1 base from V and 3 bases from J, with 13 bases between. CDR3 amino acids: CASSLSLTGRYEQYF. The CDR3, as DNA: TGTGCCAGCAGTTTATCCCTTACCGGTCGCTACGAGCAGTACTTC.

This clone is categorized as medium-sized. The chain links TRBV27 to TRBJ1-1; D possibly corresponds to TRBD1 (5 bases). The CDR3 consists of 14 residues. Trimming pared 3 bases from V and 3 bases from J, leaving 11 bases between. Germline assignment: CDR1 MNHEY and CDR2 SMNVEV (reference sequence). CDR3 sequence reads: CASSFQQGDTEAFF. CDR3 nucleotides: TGTGCCAGCAGTTTTCAGCAGGGTGACACTGAAGCTTTCTTT.

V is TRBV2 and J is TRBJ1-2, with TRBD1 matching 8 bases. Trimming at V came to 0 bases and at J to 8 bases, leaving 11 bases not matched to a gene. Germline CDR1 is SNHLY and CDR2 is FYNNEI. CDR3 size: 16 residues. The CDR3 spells CASSEADAGGLGGYTF. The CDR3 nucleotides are TGTGCCAGCAGTGAAGCTGACGCAGGGGGCTTGGGGGGCTACACCTTC.

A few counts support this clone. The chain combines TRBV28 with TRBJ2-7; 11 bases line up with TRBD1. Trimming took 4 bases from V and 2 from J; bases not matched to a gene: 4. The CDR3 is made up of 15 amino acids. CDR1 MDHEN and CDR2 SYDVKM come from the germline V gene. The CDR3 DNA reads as TGTGCCAGCAGTTCCCAGGGACAGGGGGCCTACGAGCAGTACTTC. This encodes CASSSQGQGAYEQYF.

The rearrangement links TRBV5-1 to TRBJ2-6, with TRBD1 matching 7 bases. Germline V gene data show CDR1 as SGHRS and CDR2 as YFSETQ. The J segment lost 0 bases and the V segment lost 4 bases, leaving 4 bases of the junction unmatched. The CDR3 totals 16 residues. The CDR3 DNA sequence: TGCGCCAGCAGCCCCGGGACAGTCTCTGGGGCCAACGTCCTGACTTTC. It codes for CASSPGTVSGANVLTF.

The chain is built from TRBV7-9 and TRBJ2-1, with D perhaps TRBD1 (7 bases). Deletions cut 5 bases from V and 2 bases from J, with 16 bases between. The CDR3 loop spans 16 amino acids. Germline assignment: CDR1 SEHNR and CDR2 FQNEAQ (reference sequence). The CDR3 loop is CASSPVAGGTYNEQFF. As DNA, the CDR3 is TGTGCCAGCAGCCCCGTGGCAGGGGGGACCTACAATGAGCAGTTCTTC.

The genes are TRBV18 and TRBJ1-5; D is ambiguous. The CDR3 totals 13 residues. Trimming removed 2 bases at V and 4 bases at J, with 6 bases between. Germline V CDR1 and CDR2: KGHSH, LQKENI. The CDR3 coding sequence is TGTGCCAGCTCACCAGGAGAGAATCAGCCCCAGCATTTT. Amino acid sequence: CASSPGENQPQHF.

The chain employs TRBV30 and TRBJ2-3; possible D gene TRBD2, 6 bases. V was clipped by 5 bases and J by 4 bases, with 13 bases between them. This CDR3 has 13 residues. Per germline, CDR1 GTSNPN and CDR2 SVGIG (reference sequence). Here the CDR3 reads CAWGGTVADTQYF. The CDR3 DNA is TGTGCCTGGGGCGGGACGGTGGCAGATACGCAGTATTTT.

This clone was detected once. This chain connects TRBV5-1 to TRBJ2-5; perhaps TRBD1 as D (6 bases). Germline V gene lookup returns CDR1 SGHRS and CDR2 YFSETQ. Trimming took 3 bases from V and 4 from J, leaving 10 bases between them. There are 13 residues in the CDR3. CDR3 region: CASSSTGLETQYF. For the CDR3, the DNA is TGCGCCAGCAGCTCTACAGGGCTAGAGACCCAGTACTTC. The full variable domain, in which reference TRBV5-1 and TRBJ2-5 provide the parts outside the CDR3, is KAGVTQTPRYLIKTRGQQVTLSCSPISGHRSVSWYQQTPGQGLQFLFEYFSETQRNKGNFPGRFSGRQFSNSRSEMNVSTLELGDSALYLCASSSTGLETQYFGPGTRLLVL.

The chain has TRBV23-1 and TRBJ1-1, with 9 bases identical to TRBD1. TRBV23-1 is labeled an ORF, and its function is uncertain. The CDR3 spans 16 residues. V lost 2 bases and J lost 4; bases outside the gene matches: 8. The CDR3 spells CASSQTDRGCGTEAFF. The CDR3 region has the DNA TGCGCCAGCAGTCAAACCGACAGGGGGTGTGGCACTGAAGCTTTCTTT.

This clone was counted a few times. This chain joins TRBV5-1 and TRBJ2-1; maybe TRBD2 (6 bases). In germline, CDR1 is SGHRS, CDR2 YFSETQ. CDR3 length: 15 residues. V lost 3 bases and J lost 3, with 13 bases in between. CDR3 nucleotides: TGCGCCAGCAGCTCCGGAGGGCTCCTCTACAATGAGCAGTTCTTC. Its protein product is CASSSGGLLYNEQFF. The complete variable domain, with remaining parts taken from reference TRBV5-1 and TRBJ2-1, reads KAGVTQTPRYLIKTRGQQVTLSCSPISGHRSVSWYQQTPGQGLQFLFEYFSETQRNKGNFPGRFSGRQFSNSRSEMNVSTLELGDSALYLCASSSGGLLYNEQFFGPGTRLTVL.

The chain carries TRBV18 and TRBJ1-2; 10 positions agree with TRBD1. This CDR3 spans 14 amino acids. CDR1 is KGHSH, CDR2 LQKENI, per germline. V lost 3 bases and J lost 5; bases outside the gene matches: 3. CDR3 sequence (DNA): TGTGCCAGCTCACCCGGGACAGGGGAATATGGCTACACCTTC. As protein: CASSPGTGEYGYTF.

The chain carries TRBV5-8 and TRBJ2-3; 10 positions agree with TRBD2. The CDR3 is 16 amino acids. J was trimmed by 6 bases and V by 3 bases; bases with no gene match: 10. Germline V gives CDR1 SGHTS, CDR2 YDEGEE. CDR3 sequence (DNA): TGTGCCAGCAGCTCTGCGACGGGACTAGCGACGGATACGCAGTATTTT. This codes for CASSSATGLATDTQYF.

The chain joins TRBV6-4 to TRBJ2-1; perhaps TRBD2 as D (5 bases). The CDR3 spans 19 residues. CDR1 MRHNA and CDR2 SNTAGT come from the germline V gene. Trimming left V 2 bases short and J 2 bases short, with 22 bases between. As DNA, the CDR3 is TGTGCCAGCAGTGACCTCAAAGGACTGCTAGACCAGACCTACAATGAGCAGTTCTTC. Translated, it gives CASSDLKGLLDQTYNEQFF.

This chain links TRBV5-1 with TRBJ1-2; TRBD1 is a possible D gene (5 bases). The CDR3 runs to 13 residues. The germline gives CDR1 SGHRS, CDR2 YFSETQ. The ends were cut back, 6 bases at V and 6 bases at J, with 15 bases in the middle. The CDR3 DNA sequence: TGCGCCAGCACGGGACGGGGGGAAGATGGCTACACCTTC. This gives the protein CASTGRGEDGYTF.

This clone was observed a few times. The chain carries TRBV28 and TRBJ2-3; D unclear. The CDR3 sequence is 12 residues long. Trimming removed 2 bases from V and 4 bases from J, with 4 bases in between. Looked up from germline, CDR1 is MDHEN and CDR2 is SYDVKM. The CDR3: CASSLGPDTQYF. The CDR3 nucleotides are TGTGCCAGCAGTTTAGGGCCAGATACGCAGTATTTT.

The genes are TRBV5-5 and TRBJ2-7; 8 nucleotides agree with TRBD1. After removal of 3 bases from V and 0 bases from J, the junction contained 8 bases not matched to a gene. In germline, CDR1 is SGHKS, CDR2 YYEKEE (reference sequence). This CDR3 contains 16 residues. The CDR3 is CASSSLGQDNSYEQYF. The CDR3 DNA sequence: TGTGCCAGCAGCTCCTTGGGACAGGACAACTCCTACGAGCAGTACTTC. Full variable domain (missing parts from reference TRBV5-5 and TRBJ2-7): DAGVTQSPTHLIKTRGQQVTLRCSPISGHKSVSWYQQVLGQGPQFIFQYYEKEERGRGNFPDRFSARQFPNYSSELNVNALLLGDSALYLCASSSLGQDNSYEQYFGPGTRLTVT.

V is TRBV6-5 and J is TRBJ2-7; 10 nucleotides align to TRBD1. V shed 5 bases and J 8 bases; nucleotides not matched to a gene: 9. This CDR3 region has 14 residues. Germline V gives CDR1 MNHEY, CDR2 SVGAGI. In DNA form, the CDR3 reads TGTGCCAGCAGTGGCCGGGACAGGGGCACACAGCAGTACTTC. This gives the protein CASSGRDRGTQQYF.

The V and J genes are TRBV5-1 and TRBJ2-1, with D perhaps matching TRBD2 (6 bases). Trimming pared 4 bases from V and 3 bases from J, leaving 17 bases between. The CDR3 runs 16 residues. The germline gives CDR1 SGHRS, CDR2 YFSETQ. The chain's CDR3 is CASSITSGTLYNEQFF. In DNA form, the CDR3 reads TGCGCCAGCAGCATAACCTCCGGGACTCTCTACAATGAGCAGTTCTTC.

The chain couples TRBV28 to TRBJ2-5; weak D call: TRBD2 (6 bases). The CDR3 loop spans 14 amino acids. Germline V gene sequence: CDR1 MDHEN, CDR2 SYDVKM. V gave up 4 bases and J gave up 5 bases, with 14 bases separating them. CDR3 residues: CASSSGLLLETQYF. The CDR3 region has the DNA TGTGCCAGCAGTTCGGGACTGTTGTTGGAGACCCAGTACTTC.

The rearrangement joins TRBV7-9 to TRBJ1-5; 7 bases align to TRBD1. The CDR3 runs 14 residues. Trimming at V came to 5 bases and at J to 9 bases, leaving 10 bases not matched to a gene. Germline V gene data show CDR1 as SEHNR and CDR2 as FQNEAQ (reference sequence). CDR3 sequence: CASSLTGRAGPQHF. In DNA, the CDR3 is TGTGCCAGCAGCCTGACAGGGCGGGCCGGGCCCCAGCATTTT.

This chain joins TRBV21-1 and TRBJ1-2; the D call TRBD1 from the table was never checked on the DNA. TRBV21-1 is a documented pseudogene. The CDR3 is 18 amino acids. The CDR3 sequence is CASSNDKPDRGIDYGYTF. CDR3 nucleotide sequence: TGTGCCAGCAGCAATGATAAACCAGACAGGGGCATCGACTATGGCTACACCTTC.

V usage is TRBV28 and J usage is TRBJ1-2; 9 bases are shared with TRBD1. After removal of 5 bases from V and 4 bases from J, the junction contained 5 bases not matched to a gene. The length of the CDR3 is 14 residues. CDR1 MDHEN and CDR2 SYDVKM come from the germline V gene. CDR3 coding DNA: TGTGCCAGCAGTCTTGGACAGGGGCGCTATGGCTACACCTTC. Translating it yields CASSLGQGRYGYTF.

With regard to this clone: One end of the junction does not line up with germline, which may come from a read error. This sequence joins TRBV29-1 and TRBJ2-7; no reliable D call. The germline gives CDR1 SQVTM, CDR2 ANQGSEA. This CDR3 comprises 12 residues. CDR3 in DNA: TGCAGCGTTGTGAGTGCCTCCCACGAGCAGTACTTC. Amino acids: CSVVSASHEQYF.